Each of the 29 T cell receptor beta chains below was sequenced from the same sample in a study of blood T cell repertoires in COVID-19. Sequencing used immunoSEQ multiplex PCR; TCRdb keeps in-frame clones, though not all of them. The sample consists of 200,000 to 250,000 clones, roughly 85% of them appearing once. The sequenced material came from peripheral blood. The source of these receptors is a woman in her seventies with active or convalescent COVID-19.

The rearrangement links TRBV9 to TRBJ1-3; the D is unclear. The CDR3 covers 14 residues. Trimming left V 4 bases short and J 4 bases short, with 12 bases between. Looked up from germline, CDR1 is SGDLS and CDR2 is YYNGEE. CDR3 sequence: CASSPPLRGNTIYF. CDR3 nucleotide sequence: TGTGCCAGCAGCCCCCCTTTGCGGGGAAACACCATATATTTT.

The V call is TRBV6-5, the J call TRBJ2-5; TRBD1 matches at 8 bases. V trimming: 0 bases; J trimming: 3 bases; junction bases outside the gene matches: 6. Germline lookup yields CDR1 MNHEY and CDR2 SVGAGI. The CDR3 consists of 16 residues. CDR3 region: CASSYSLQGAKETQYF. The CDR3 DNA is TGTGCCAGCAGTTACTCGCTGCAGGGGGCAAAAGAGACCCAGTACTTC.

The J gene is TRBJ2-7, the V gene TRBV2; 7 bases match TRBD2. Unmatched junction bases numbered 4, after V lost 11 bases and J lost 0 bases. CDR1 and CDR2 from the germline V gene are SNHLY and FYNNEI. CDR3 length: 12 residues. The CDR3 protein is CAGGGTSYEQYF. The CDR3 nucleotides read TGTGCCGGGGGGGGGACCTCCTACGAGCAGTACTTC.

The V and J genes are TRBV5-1 and TRBJ1-6; D is unresolved. V lost 0 bases and J lost 7, with 14 bases in between. This CDR3 has 16 residues. Germline V gives CDR1 SGHRS, CDR2 YFSETQ. In DNA form, the CDR3 reads TGCGCCAGCAGCTTGGGGGCAGGTGATTCGAATTCACCCCTCCACTTT. Its translation: CASSLGAGDSNSPLHF.

This clone was seen just once. The gene calls are TRBV6-6 and TRBJ2-5; tentative D call: TRBD2 (5 bases). The length of the CDR3 is 14 residues. V lost 5 bases and J 1 base, leaving 11 bases between the germline ends. In germline, CDR1 is MNHNY, CDR2 SVGAGI (reference sequence). In DNA form, the CDR3 reads TGTGCCAGCAGTACCGGGGAATTCCAAGAGACCCAGTACTTC. Encoded protein: CASSTGEFQETQYF.

The chain couples TRBV6-5 to TRBJ2-1, with D possibly matching TRBD2 (7 bases). This CDR3 has 14 residues. Trimming removed 6 bases at V and 4 bases at J, with 13 bases between. The germline CDR1 and CDR2 sequences are MNHEY and SVGAGI. CDR3 nucleotide sequence: TGTGCCAGCAGGGTGGGGGGGGCTTACAATGAGCAGTTCTTC. Amino acids: CASRVGGAYNEQFF.

The rearrangement joins TRBV5-6 to TRBJ1-1; D uncertain. Germline CDR1 is SGHDT and CDR2 is YYEEEE. The CDR3 extends over 12 amino acids. V lost 4 bases and J lost 7, with 11 bases in between. The CDR3 reads CASSRGWIEAFF. The CDR3 nucleotides are TGTGCCAGCAGCCGAGGGTGGATTGAAGCTTTCTTT.

The rearrangement links TRBV5-1 to TRBJ2-3; 8 bases map to TRBD2. The trim removed 3 bases at V and 2 bases at J, leaving 5 bases unmatched. This CDR3 is 15 amino acids long. CDR1 and CDR2 (germline): SGHRS, YFSETQ. The CDR3 DNA is TGCGCCAGCAGCTCACTAGCGGACCTCACAGATACGCAGTATTTT. This sequence encodes CASSSLADLTDTQYF.

The V gene is TRBV2, the J gene TRBJ2-3, with 8 positions matching TRBD2. The CDR3 runs to 14 residues. Unmatched junction bases numbered 6, after V lost 6 bases and J lost 4 bases. CDR1 is SNHLY and CDR2 is FYNNEI in the germline V gene. The CDR3 nucleotides read TGTGCCAGCAGCGAGCGGGAGTTCTCAGATACGCAGTATTTT. It codes for CASSEREFSDTQYF.

The chain recombines TRBV5-4 with TRBJ2-5, with a weak D call TRBD2 (5 bases). The germline CDR1 and CDR2 sequences are SGHNT and YYREEE (reference sequence). The length of the CDR3 is 14 residues. The germline V and J ends were trimmed by 2 bases and 3 bases, with 11 bases remaining between them. The CDR3 DNA reads TGTGCCAGCAGCTTATATTCGAGGGAAGAGACCCAGTACTTC. Translating gives CASSLYSREETQYF.

J is TRBJ1-5 and V is TRBV18; 7 bases are a match to TRBD1. This CDR3 spans 15 amino acids. Germline loops: CDR1 KGHSH, CDR2 LQKENI. The trim removed 6 bases at V and 0 bases at J, leaving 5 bases unmatched. The CDR3 bases are TGTGCCAGCTCCCAGGGACAGATTAGCAATCAGCCCCAGCATTTT. Amino acids: CASSQGQISNQPQHF.

The J gene is TRBJ1-2, the V gene TRBV4-3, with a weak D call TRBD1 (5 bases). Trimming pared 4 bases from V and 0 bases from J, leaving 15 bases between. Germline CDR1 reads LGHNA; CDR2 reads YSLEER. CDR3 size: 16 residues. The CDR3, as DNA: TGCGCCAGCAGCCCGGGGGGGGTCCCCGCTAACTATGGCTACACCTTC. Its translation is CASSPGGVPANYGYTF.

V is TRBV28 and J is TRBJ1-4; D possibly corresponds to TRBD1 (5 bases). In germline, CDR1 is MDHEN, CDR2 SYDVKM. The CDR3 loop spans 15 amino acids. The V end lost 7 bases, the J end lost 4 bases, and 16 bases lay between the germline ends. The CDR3 region is CASISGQTFNEKLFF. CDR3 DNA: TGTGCCAGCATCTCAGGACAAACGTTTAATGAAAAACTGTTTTTT.

In this sample, this clone turned up a few times. The chain has TRBV6-2 or TRBV6-3 and TRBJ1-5; no definite D call. The CDR3 is 15 amino acids. The germline gives CDR1 MNHEY, CDR2 SVGEGT. V shed 2 bases and J shed 0 bases, with 8 bases lying between them. This CDR3 reads CASSYSYLSNQPQHF. CDR3 nucleotides: TGTGCCAGCAGTTACAGCTACCTTAGCAATCAGCCCCAGCATTTT.

The chain is built from TRBV14 and TRBJ1-1; D may be TRBD1 (5 bases). Per the germline V gene, CDR1 is SGHDN and CDR2 is FVKESK. The V gene lost 3 bases and the J gene lost 7 bases, with 15 bases spanning the gap. The CDR3 is made up of 14 amino acids. Written as DNA, the CDR3 is TGTGCCAGCAGCCAGCACGGGGGGAGAATTGAAGCTTTCTTT. Amino acid sequence: CASSQHGGRIEAFF.

The V and J genes are TRBV9 and TRBJ2-7, with 9 bases aligning to TRBD2. Germline trimming cut 1 base from V and 0 bases from J; bases unmatched to any gene: 11. CDR3 length equals 18 residues. Germline V gene sequence: CDR1 SGDLS, CDR2 YYNGEE. This CDR3 is CASSVRLAGILGSYEQYF. For the CDR3, the DNA is TGTGCCAGCAGCGTAAGGCTAGCGGGAATCTTAGGCTCCTACGAGCAGTACTTC.

The rearrangement joins TRBV5-1 to TRBJ2-1, with D unresolved. CDR1 is SGHRS and CDR2 is YFSETQ in the germline V gene. Deletions cut 7 bases from V and 4 bases from J, with 24 bases between. The CDR3 contains 17 residues. CDR3 in DNA: TGCGCCAGCGCCCGCGCTTCTGAGACAAGCACTTACAATGAGCAGTTCTTC. Translated, it gives CASARASETSTYNEQFF.

The chain combines TRBV2 with TRBJ1-4; D unclear. This CDR3 spans 13 amino acids. Germline-derived CDR1 and CDR2 are SNHLY and FYNNEI. V shed 7 bases and J shed 4 bases, with 10 bases lying between them. The CDR3 loop reads CASTTQFNEKLFF. CDR3 nucleotide sequence: TGTGCCAGCACAACGCAGTTTAATGAAAAACTGTTTTTT.

J is TRBJ1-1 and V is TRBV7-2, with a weak D call TRBD1 (6 bases). The CDR3 is made up of 14 amino acids. CDR1 SGHTA and CDR2 FQGNSA come from the germline V gene. Trimming left V 8 bases short and J 1 base short, with 14 bases between. The CDR3 sequence is CASGSGQPNTEAFF. CDR3 nucleotide sequence: TGTGCCAGCGGCTCAGGACAGCCGAACACTGAAGCTTTCTTT.

The gene calls are TRBV19 and TRBJ1-5; D perhaps matches TRBD1 (6 bases). This CDR3 spans 15 amino acids. Per the germline V gene, CDR1 is LNHDA and CDR2 is SQIVND (reference sequence). Trimming cost V 3 bases and J 6 bases, with 15 bases left between them. CDR3 nucleotide sequence: TGTGCCAGTAGTATCTACAGGGAAAGTGGTCAGCCCCAGCATTTT. Protein sequence: CASSIYRESGQPQHF.

The chain recombines TRBV7-2 with TRBJ2-7; a weak D match, TRBD1 (6 bases). The CDR3 spans 12 residues. Germline lookup yields CDR1 SGHTA and CDR2 FQGNSA. The V end lost 5 bases, the J end lost 6 bases, and 11 bases lay between the germline ends. CDR3 in DNA: TGTGCCAGCAGCCAGGACAGAGGCGAGCAGTACTTC. This codes for CASSQDRGEQYF. The full variable domain, rest sourced from reference TRBV7-2 and TRBJ2-7, is GAGVSQSPSNKVTEKGKDVELRCDPISGHTALYWYRQSLGQGLEFLIYFQGNSAPDKSGLPSDRFSAERTGGSVSTLTIQRTQQEDSAVYLCASSQDRGEQYFGPGTRLTVT.

This rearrangement joins TRBV12-3 or TRBV12-4 to TRBJ2-1, with TRBD1 identical over 7 bases. Unmatched junction bases numbered 3, after V lost 6 bases and J lost 7 bases. The CDR3 sequence is 12 residues long. CDR3 residues: CASRATGNEQFF. The DNA of the CDR3 is TGTGCCAGCAGGGCGACAGGGAATGAGCAGTTCTTC.

A remark on this clone: An end of the junction differs from the germline gene, which may be a read error. The chain joins TRBV27 to TRBJ1-2; tentatively, D is TRBD1 (5 bases). Germline CDR1 is MNHEY and CDR2 is SMNVEV (reference sequence). The CDR3 contains 13 residues. The CDR3 sequence: CASSLSYGTPMFF. The CDR3 DNA follows: TGTGCCAGCAGTTTATCGTATGGGACTCCGATGTTCTTC.

The chain couples TRBV27 to TRBJ1-4; TRBD1 matches at 9 bases. J was trimmed by 8 bases and V by 8 bases; bases with no gene match: 6. The CDR3 spans 13 residues. Germline loops: CDR1 MNHEY, CDR2 SMNVEV (reference sequence). CDR3: CASQDRGGEKLFF. The CDR3 DNA sequence: TGTGCCAGCCAGGACAGGGGAGGGGAAAAACTGTTTTTT. The entire variable domain, with the rest obtained from reference TRBV27 and TRBJ1-4, is as follows: EAQVTQNPRYLITVTGKKLTVTCSQNMNHEYMSWYRQDPGLGLRQIYYSMNVEVTDKGDVPEGYKVSRKEKRNFPLILESPSPNQTSLYFCASQDRGGEKLFFGSGTQLSVL.

V gene TRBV11-2 combines with J gene TRBJ2-7, with 10 bases lining up with TRBD2. Trimming at V came to 3 bases and at J to 1 base, leaving 6 bases not matched to a gene. In germline, CDR1 is SGHAT, CDR2 FQNNGV. The CDR3 runs 16 residues. In DNA form, the CDR3 reads TGTGCCAGCAGCTTCCCGGGACTAGCGAGATCCTACGAGCAGTACTTC. Amino acid sequence: CASSFPGLARSYEQYF.

The chain joins TRBV6-1 to TRBJ2-1; TRBD2 matches at 8 bases. The CDR3 totals 13 residues. Germline V CDR1 and CDR2: MNHNS, SASEGT. V gave up 2 bases and J gave up 7 bases; unmatched junction bases: 1. CDR3 amino acids: CASSERGGNEQFF. The CDR3 DNA sequence: TGTGCCAGCAGTGAACGGGGGGGGAATGAGCAGTTCTTC.

The V gene is TRBV19, the J gene TRBJ1-4; 8 positions agree with TRBD1. V gave up 6 bases and J gave up 5 bases; unmatched junction bases: 2. CDR1 LNHDA and CDR2 SQIVND come from the germline V gene (reference sequence). This CDR3 has 13 residues. Written as DNA, the CDR3 is TGTGCCAGTAGGGACAGGGAGAATGAAAAACTGTTTTTT. Protein: CASRDRENEKLFF.

The chain couples TRBV6-5 to TRBJ1-1; possible D gene TRBD1, 5 bases. The CDR3 length is 13 residues. CDR1 and CDR2 (germline): MNHEY, SVGAGI. The V end was cut by 10 bases, the J end by 1 base, with 13 bases between. The CDR3 reads CANSDISNTEAFF. DNA of the CDR3: TGTGCCAACTCGGACATCTCGAACACTGAAGCTTTCTTT.

This clone was seen repeatedly, ten times or more. In DNA form, the CDR3 reads TGTGCCTGGAGTGTTTTCGCGGGGGCGGGCTCACCCCTCCACTTT. Translated, it gives CAWSVFAGAGSPLHF. The chain couples TRBV30 to TRBJ1-6; possibly TRBD1 for D (6 bases). V was shortened by 0 bases and J by 10 bases, with 16 bases between the two germline ends. CDR3 length: 15 residues. Germline lookup yields CDR1 GTSNPN and CDR2 SVGIG (reference sequence).